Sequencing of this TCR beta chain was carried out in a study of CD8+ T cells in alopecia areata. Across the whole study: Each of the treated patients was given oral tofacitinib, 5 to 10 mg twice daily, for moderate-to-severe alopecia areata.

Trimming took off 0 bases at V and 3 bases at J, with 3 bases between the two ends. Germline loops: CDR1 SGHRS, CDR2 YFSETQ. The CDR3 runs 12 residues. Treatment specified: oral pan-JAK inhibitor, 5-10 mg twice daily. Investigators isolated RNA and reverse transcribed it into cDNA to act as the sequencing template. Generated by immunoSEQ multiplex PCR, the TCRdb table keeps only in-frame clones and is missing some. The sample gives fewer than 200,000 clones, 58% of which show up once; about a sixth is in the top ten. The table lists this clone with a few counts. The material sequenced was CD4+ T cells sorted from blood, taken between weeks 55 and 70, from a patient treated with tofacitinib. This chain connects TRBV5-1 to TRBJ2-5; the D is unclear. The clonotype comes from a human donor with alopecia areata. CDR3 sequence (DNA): TGCGCCAGCAGCTTGGGGAAAGAGACCCAGTACTTC. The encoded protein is CASSLGKETQYF.